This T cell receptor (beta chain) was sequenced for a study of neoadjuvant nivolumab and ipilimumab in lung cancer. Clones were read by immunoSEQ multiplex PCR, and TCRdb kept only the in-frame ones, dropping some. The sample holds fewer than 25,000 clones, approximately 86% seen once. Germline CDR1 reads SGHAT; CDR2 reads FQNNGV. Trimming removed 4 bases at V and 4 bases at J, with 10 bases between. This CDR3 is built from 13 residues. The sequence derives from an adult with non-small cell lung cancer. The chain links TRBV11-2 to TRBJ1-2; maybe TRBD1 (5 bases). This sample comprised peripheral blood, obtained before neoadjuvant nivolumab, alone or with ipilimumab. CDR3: CASSSLGGYGYTF. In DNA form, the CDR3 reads TGTGCCAGCAGCTCCTTGGGGGGCTATGGCTACACCTTC.